These 11 T cell receptor beta chains originate from one sample sequenced in a study of cytomegalovirus exposure and HLA in healthy donors (dated by TCRdb to the late 2010s). The library was made by the immunoSEQ multiplex PCR assay. The multiplex PCR relied on a mix of 60 forward primers for TCR Vbeta segments and 13 reverse primers for TCR Jbeta segments. TCRdb took over this immuneACCESS table, retaining in-frame rearrangements with V and J assigned. Such tables are incomplete; in checked studies, under half of the missing clones stem from an unresolved V gene, and the remainder is unexplained. This sample holds 85,000 to 100,000 clones; 81% were observed only once. Jointly, the top ten make up 1.2% of the sample. The sequencing input was PBMCs. The receptors were sampled from a girl aged 2-10 years in good health and CMV-seropositive.

This chain's CDR3 is CASSLPLTGGYGYTF. The CDR3 nucleotides read TGTGCCAGCAGTCTGCCCCTTACAGGGGGCTATGGCTACACCTTC. The rearrangement joins TRBV28 to TRBJ1-2, with 8 bases matching TRBD1. CDR3 size: 15 residues. J was trimmed by 4 bases and V by 5 bases; bases with no gene match: 9. CDR1 MDHEN and CDR2 SYDVKM come from the germline V gene.

The J gene is TRBJ1-2, the V gene TRBV10-3; D call uncertain. V lost 4 bases to trimming and J lost 8 bases, with 14 bases between them. Germline CDR1 reads ENHRY; CDR2 reads SYGVKD. The CDR3 totals 13 residues. CDR3 nucleotides: TGTGCCATCAGTGTTCCCCCGGGTGGCGGCTACACCTTC. Translating it yields CAISVPPGGGYTF.

The chain recombines TRBV6-1 with TRBJ2-7; tentative D call: TRBD2 (6 bases). This CDR3 is 15 amino acids long. V was clipped by 3 bases and J by 7 bases, with 19 bases between them. Per the germline V gene, CDR1 is MNHNS and CDR2 is SASEGT. CDR3 loop: CASSDLGGLRDEQYF. In DNA form, the CDR3 reads TGTGCCAGCAGTGACCTTGGGGGACTTAGAGATGAGCAGTACTTC.

The gene calls are TRBV7-9 and TRBJ1-2; 8 bases map to TRBD1. Germline CDR1 reads SEHNR; CDR2 reads FQNEAQ (reference sequence). The ends lost 3 bases at V and 4 bases at J; junction bases unmatched: 13. This CDR3 has 17 amino acids. Written as DNA, the CDR3 is TGTGCCAGCAGCTTGGCTTTTGTTCAGGGGGCGGCCTATGGCTACACCTTC. It codes for CASSLAFVQGAAYGYTF.

V is TRBV10-3 and J is TRBJ1-1, with D possibly TRBD1 on 6 matching bases. The CDR3 length is 14 residues. Germline assignment: CDR1 ENHRY and CDR2 SYGVKD. Trimming pared 11 bases from V and 4 bases from J, leaving 20 bases between. CDR3 coding DNA: TGTGCCTACAGGGCCGATAAAAGTGGCACTGAAGCTTTCTTT. The encoded protein is CAYRADKSGTEAFF.

The J gene is TRBJ2-5, the V gene TRBV5-1, with TRBD1 matching 9 bases. CDR1 and CDR2 from the germline V gene are SGHRS and YFSETQ. The CDR3 consists of 16 residues. The ends lost 2 bases at V and 0 bases at J; junction bases unmatched: 5. The CDR3 reads CASSFGYRGHQETQYF. The CDR3 region has the DNA TGCGCCAGCAGCTTTGGTTACAGGGGGCACCAAGAGACCCAGTACTTC.

J is TRBJ2-3 and V is TRBV7-9; 9 nucleotides line up with TRBD1. With V trimmed by 4 bases and J by 0 bases, 11 bases remained unmatched. CDR1 and CDR2 (germline): SEHNR, FQNEAQ (reference sequence). The CDR3 is 18 amino acids. This chain's CDR3 is CASSYPPGQGTSTDTQYF. CDR3 nucleotides: TGTGCCAGCAGCTACCCCCCGGGACAGGGAACGAGCACAGATACGCAGTATTTT. The variable domain in full, with the rest retrieved from reference TRBV7-9 and TRBJ2-3, is DTGVSQNPRHKITKRGQNVTFRCDPISEHNRLYWYRQTLGQGPEFLTYFQNEAQLEKSRLLSDRFSAERPKGSFSTLEIQRTEQGDSAMYLCASSYPPGQGTSTDTQYFGPGTRLTVL.

The chain joins TRBV28 to TRBJ1-4, with a weak D call TRBD1 (6 bases). The V end was cut by 6 bases, the J end by 3 bases, with 8 bases between. Per germline, CDR1 MDHEN and CDR2 SYDVKM. CDR3 length: 13 amino acids. CDR3 sequence: CASRNRANEKLFF. CDR3 coding DNA: TGTGCCAGCAGGAACAGGGCTAATGAAAAACTGTTTTTT.

The chain carries TRBV4-2 and TRBJ2-2; TRBD2 is a possible D gene (6 bases). The CDR3 covers 16 residues. The V gene's germline CDR1 is LGHNA and CDR2 YNFKEQ. V was cut by 0 bases and J by 6 bases, with 14 bases left in between. The CDR3: CASSQEDYRRAGELFF. The CDR3 DNA is TGTGCCAGCAGCCAAGAGGACTACCGGCGGGCCGGGGAGCTGTTTTTT.

This clone was counted a few times. V gene TRBV29-1 combines with J gene TRBJ2-7; 8 nucleotides align to TRBD1. V lost 5 bases and J lost 4; bases outside the gene matches: 7. The V gene's germline CDR1 is SQVTM and CDR2 ANQGSEA. The CDR3 is made up of 13 amino acids. CDR3 region: CSVTDRASYEQYF. The CDR3 region has the DNA TGCAGCGTTACGGACAGGGCATCTTACGAGCAGTACTTC.

This rearrangement joins TRBV18 to TRBJ2-3, with D maybe TRBD2 (5 bases). CDR1 KGHSH and CDR2 LQKENI come from the germline V gene. There are 13 residues in the CDR3. Deletions cut 4 bases from V and 6 bases from J, with 11 bases between. The CDR3 protein is CASSQDFRDTQYF. The CDR3, as DNA: TGTGCCAGCTCACAGGACTTCCGGGATACGCAGTATTTT.